The rows below give T cell receptor beta chains drawn from one sample of a study of cytomegalovirus exposure and HLA in healthy donors. This table comes from immunoSEQ multiplex PCR, and its TCRdb copy is limited to in-frame clones, with some not included. Of under 150,000 clones listed, under 10% are singletons. Source material: PBMCs. Receptors were obtained from a woman aged 40 to 49 in good health and CMV-seropositive. Both conserved end residues are part of each CDR3. The D gene is left open where the match is weak. Size values are once, few and many counts, or a class for expanded clones, and some rows have none.

V gene	clone size	J gene	D gene	CDR3 DNA	CDR3 protein
TRBV25-1	few	TRBJ1-4	.	TGTGCCAGCAGTGATATGCACTACAGGGCGGCTAATGAAAAACTGTTTTTT	CASSDMHYRAANEKLFF
TRBV7-9	.	TRBJ1-1	.	TGTGCCAGCAGCCAATCGACAGGGAACACTGAAGCTTTCTTT	CASSQSTGNTEAFF
TRBV7-2	few	TRBJ2-7	.	TGTGCCAGCAGCTTAAGACTAGTAGGCGAGCAGTACTTC	CASSLRLVGEQYF
TRBV4-1	.	TRBJ2-2	TRBD2	TGCGCCAGCAGCCAAGCCTCACTAGCGGGGGCGAGGACCGGGGAGCTGTTTTTT	CASSQASLAGARTGELFF
TRBV5-4	.	TRBJ2-3	.	TGTGCCAGCAGCTGGCGGGGGCGTAGCACAGATACGCAGTATTTT	CASSWRGRSTDTQYF
TRBV10-3	few	TRBJ1-3	.	TGTGCCATCAGTGAAGGGCGCGGCGGGTCTGGAAACACCATATATTTT	CAISEGRGGSGNTIYF
TRBV7-2	.	TRBJ2-7	.	TGTGCCAGCAGCTACGGACAGTTCGAGCAGTACTTC	CASSYGQFEQYF
TRBV7-9	few	TRBJ1-1	TRBD1	TGTGCCAGCAGCGACAGGGGATTGATAAACACTGAAGCTTTCTTT	CASSDRGLINTEAFF
TRBV5-1	.	TRBJ1-4	.	TGCGCCAGCAGCCCCACCACAGCTAATGAAAAACTGTTTTTT	CASSPTTANEKLFF
TRBV18	.	TRBJ2-2	.	TGTGCCAGCTCATCCGAGGGTATTGTGTCCGGGGAGCTGTTTTTT	CASSSEGIVSGELFF
TRBV5-1	.	TRBJ2-7	TRBD2	TGCGCCAGCAGCCGAGGACTAGCGGGGGCCTACGAGCAGTACTTC	CASSRGLAGAYEQYF
TRBV9	few	TRBJ2-2	TRBD2	TGTGCCAGCAGCGTAGCCCCTCCTAGCGGGGGGAACACCGGGGAGCTGTTTTTT	CASSVAPPSGGNTGELFF
TRBV25-1	.	TRBJ2-3	.	TGTGCCAGCAGTGACCCCTATAGCGATACGCAGTATTTT	CASSDPYSDTQYF
TRBV7-3	few	TRBJ2-5	.	TGTGCCAGCAGCCCCACAGGGTTGCAAGAGACCCAGTACTTC	CASSPTGLQETQYF
TRBV4-1	.	TRBJ1-3	.	TGCGCCAGCAGCCAAGAAGGGGCGGGAAACACCATATATTTT	CASSQEGAGNTIYF